These 22 T cell receptor beta chains share one sample of origin, sequenced in a study of T-cell memory formation after mild COVID-19 (dated by TCRdb to the early 2020s). Libraries were built with 5' RACE. Instrument on record: Illumina NovaSeq 6000. TCRdb passed the public sequencing reads through fastp at Q25 and MiXCR, retaining productive beta sequences. Every CDR3 protein is listed once, alongside the most common genes and DNA of its rows. The table for this sample lists hundreds of thousands of distinct CDR3 sequences; approximately 20% of them were counted only once. Roughly 8% of the sample is in the top ten clones. The specimen sequenced was PBMCs or a T cell subset sorted from them (not recorded which). The origin of the receptors is an adult woman who had mild COVID-19 (a few samples of this study predate the infection). The sample titles of this study are shuffled in the database, so cell type and time point are left out; the donor was told from shared clones.

This sequence joins TRBV29-1 and TRBJ2-5; D is possibly TRBD1 or TRBD2 (6 bases each). The CDR3 is made up of 14 amino acids. V was clipped by 3 bases and J by 3 bases, with 14 bases between them. Germline V CDR1 and CDR2: SQVTM, ANQGSEA. The CDR3 loop is CSVEIGGPKETQYF. In DNA, the CDR3 is TGCAGCGTTGAGATCGGGGGCCCCAAAGAGACCCAGTACTTC.

This clonotype was counted only a few times. V gene TRBV6-2 or TRBV6-3 combines with J gene TRBJ2-5, with 8 positions matching TRBD2. This CDR3 contains 13 residues. V lost 10 bases, J lost 7 bases, and 11 bases stayed unmatched. Germline lookup yields CDR1 MNHEY and CDR2 SVGEGT. Here the CDR3 reads CAIGLAFGGTQYF. The CDR3, as DNA: TGTGCCATCGGACTAGCCTTTGGGGGGACCCAGTACTTC.

This clonotype has more than one count but fewer than ten. The chain uses TRBV27 and TRBJ1-5, with D possibly matching TRBD1 (5 bases). Germline loops: CDR1 MNHEY, CDR2 SMNVEV (reference sequence). The CDR3 spans 14 residues. The V end was cut by 3 bases, the J end by 5 bases, with 11 bases between. CDR3 residues: CASSLALGDQPQHF. As DNA, the CDR3 is TGTGCCAGCAGTTTGGCACTGGGGGATCAGCCCCAGCATTTT.

This clonotype was observed at least ten times. J is TRBJ2-1 and V is TRBV27, with D uncertain. CDR3 length equals 14 residues. CDR1 and CDR2 from the germline V gene are MNHEY and SMNVEV (reference sequence). With 2 bases removed from V and 4 bases from J, the gap between germline ends came to 9 bases. CDR3: CASSLKGSYNEQFF. CDR3 DNA sequence: TGTGCCAGCAGTTTAAAGGGCTCATACAATGAGCAGTTCTTC.

V usage is TRBV7-2 and J usage is TRBJ1-5; maybe TRBD1 (5 bases). CDR3 length equals 13 residues. Trimming stripped 6 bases from V and 6 bases from J, with 12 bases between. Germline-derived CDR1 and CDR2 are SGHTA and FQGNSA. In nucleotides, the CDR3 is TGTGCCAGCAGTTTGACGACAGCTCAGCCCCAGCATTTT. It encodes CASSLTTAQPQHF.

This clonotype was found once. This chain joins TRBV4-3 and TRBJ1-5; D not resolved. The germline V gene has CDR1 LGHNA and CDR2 YSLEER. Trimming cost V 3 bases and J 6 bases, with 12 bases left between them. This CDR3 has 14 amino acids. CDR3 sequence reads: CASSHFRWGQPQHF. In DNA, the CDR3 is TGCGCCAGCAGCCACTTTAGGTGGGGTCAGCCCCAGCATTTT.

The chain combines TRBV6-1 with TRBJ2-7; no definite D call. Trimming took 0 bases from V and 2 from J, leaving 11 bases between them. The CDR3 extends over 15 amino acids. The germline gives CDR1 MNHNS, CDR2 SASEGT. The CDR3 DNA sequence: TGTGCCAGCAGTGAAGCTCTCGCAGAGACCTACGAGCAGTACTTC. As protein: CASSEALAETYEQYF.

The chain has TRBV29-1 and TRBJ2-1; 13 bases are shared with TRBD2. This CDR3 has 14 amino acids. The V gene's germline CDR1 is SQVTM and CDR2 ANQGSEA. Trimming took 1 base from V and 7 from J; bases not matched to a gene: 1. Here the CDR3 DNA reads TGCAGCGTTGAAGGGACTAGCGGGAGTAATGAGCAGTTCTTC. Its protein product is CSVEGTSGSNEQFF.

This clonotype was seen many times. The rearrangement joins TRBV4-1 to TRBJ2-7, with 7 bases fitting TRBD1. The CDR3 spans 16 residues. Trimming cost V 0 bases and J 2 bases; bases outside gene matches: 7. CDR1 and CDR2 (germline): MGHRA, YSYEKL. The CDR3 reads CASSQETGSPTYEQYF. CDR3 sequence (DNA): TGCGCCAGCAGCCAAGAGACAGGGAGTCCCACCTACGAGCAGTACTTC.

The chain joins TRBV12-3 or TRBV12-4 to TRBJ2-5; D might be TRBD1 (5 bases). The CDR3 sequence is 13 residues long. Trimming took 6 bases from V and 4 from J, leaving 12 bases between them. In nucleotides, the CDR3 is TGTGCCAGCAGCTCCGGACAAGGAGAGACCCAGTACTTC. Its translation: CASSSGQGETQYF.

This clonotype has ten or more counts. The gene calls are TRBV5-1 and TRBJ2-2, with D possibly being TRBD1 (5 bases). The CDR3 is 13 residues long. Deletions cut 7 bases from V and 3 bases from J, with 10 bases between. Germline V gene sequence: CDR1 SGHRS, CDR2 YFSETQ. CDR3 protein: CASASRDTGELFF. The CDR3 DNA reads TGCGCCAGCGCAAGCAGGGACACCGGGGAGCTGTTTTTT. Supplemented by reference TRBV5-1 and TRBJ2-2, the full variable domain reads KAGVTQTPRYLIKTRGQQVTLSCSPISGHRSVSWYQQTPGQGLQFLFEYFSETQRNKGNFPGRFSGRQFSNSRSEMNVSTLELGDSALYLCASASRDTGELFFGEGSRLTVL.

The chain has TRBV5-1 and TRBJ2-7; TRBD1 matches at 8 bases. CDR3 length equals 16 residues. The germline V gene has CDR1 SGHRS and CDR2 YFSETQ. V was pared by 1 base and J by 4 bases, with 10 bases of the junction left unmatched. DNA for the CDR3: TGCGCCAGCAGCTTGTCGGCGGGGACAGGAACTTACGAGCAGTACTTC. This gives the protein CASSLSAGTGTYEQYF.

This clonotype was seen a few times. This chain uses TRBV28 with TRBJ2-2; D unresolved. CDR1 is MDHEN, CDR2 SYDVKM, per germline. The CDR3 runs 16 residues. V gave up 7 bases and J gave up 0 bases, with 15 bases separating them. CDR3 sequence reads: CASIASPPANTGELFF. CDR3 nucleotide sequence: TGTGCCAGCATCGCCTCACCCCCCGCGAACACCGGGGAGCTGTTTTTT.

This clonotype has a handful of counts. This rearrangement joins TRBV6-5 to TRBJ2-1; 12 nucleotides agree with TRBD2. Trimming at V came to 2 bases and at J to 0 bases, leaving 11 bases not matched to a gene. The CDR3 covers 20 residues. Germline V gene sequence: CDR1 MNHEY, CDR2 SVGAGI. The CDR3 is CASSYRMTSGGGRSYNEQFF. In DNA, the CDR3 is TGTGCCAGCAGTTACCGGATGACTAGCGGGGGAGGTCGCTCCTACAATGAGCAGTTCTTC.

The V and J genes are TRBV6-5 and TRBJ2-7, with 9 bases identical to TRBD2. The CDR3 loop spans 16 amino acids. The V gene end was trimmed by 8 bases and the J gene end by 0 bases; junction bases not matched to a gene: 11. Looked up from germline, CDR1 is MNHEY and CDR2 is SVGAGI. The CDR3 DNA reads TGTGCCAGCGGGATGACTAGCGGAAAGAGCTCCTACGAGCAGTACTTC. It specifies CASGMTSGKSSYEQYF.

The table lists this clonotype with a few counts. V and J are TRBV20-1 and TRBJ2-1; 15 bases are a match to TRBD2. CDR1 and CDR2 (germline): DFQATT, SNEGSKA (reference sequence). V was pared by 0 bases and J by 6 bases, with 6 bases of the junction left unmatched. This CDR3 region has 17 residues. DNA of the CDR3: TGCAGTGCTAGAGAGCCGGGACTAGCGGGAGGAGGCAATGAGCAGTTCTTC. It encodes CSAREPGLAGGGNEQFF.

The chain uses TRBV7-9 and TRBJ2-2; D call uncertain. Germline CDR1 reads SEHNR; CDR2 reads FQNEAQ (reference sequence). The germline V and J ends were trimmed by 4 bases and 13 bases, with 16 bases remaining between them. The CDR3 consists of 13 residues. The CDR3 here is CASSSKFYLGLFF. DNA of the CDR3: TGTGCCAGCAGCTCCAAGTTCTACTTGGGGCTGTTTTTT.

A few counts support this clonotype. This CDR3 reads CAWNRGGGEETQYF. CDR3 DNA sequence: TGTGCCTGGAATAGGGGAGGGGGCGAGGAGACCCAGTACTTC. The V gene is TRBV30, the J gene TRBJ2-5, with D perhaps TRBD1 or TRBD2 (7 bases each). Per germline, CDR1 GTSNPN and CDR2 SVGIG (reference sequence). Trimming left V 4 bases short and J 5 bases short, with 17 bases between. The CDR3 length is 14 residues.

This chain joins TRBV20-1 and TRBJ2-3; D not resolved. V was clipped by 1 base and J by 6 bases, with 20 bases between them. The germline CDR1 and CDR2 sequences are DFQATT and SNEGSKA (reference sequence). The CDR3 is 16 residues long. The CDR3 is CSARVQRPGDGDTQYF. CDR3 bases: TGCAGTGCTAGAGTCCAGCGCCCAGGAGATGGGGATACGCAGTATTTT.

This clonotype was recorded only once. The chain is built from TRBV5-1 and TRBJ1-1; D is ambiguous. Trimming cost V 1 base and J 4 bases, with 23 bases left between them. The CDR3 extends over 18 amino acids. The germline CDR1 and CDR2 sequences are SGHRS and YFSETQ. CDR3 sequence reads: CASSLMGTRGGSGTEAFF. The CDR3 DNA reads as TGCGCCAGCAGCTTGATGGGCACGCGGGGTGGTAGCGGCACTGAAGCTTTCTTT.

This clonotype appeared a few times. The V call is TRBV4-1, the J call TRBJ1-1; 7 positions agree with TRBD1. CDR1 is MGHRA, CDR2 YSYEKL, per germline. V lost 8 bases and J lost 5; bases outside the gene matches: 11. The CDR3 totals 14 residues. The CDR3 spells CASAPGRGPTEAFF. As DNA, the CDR3 is TGCGCCAGCGCCCCGGGGAGGGGGCCGACTGAAGCTTTCTTT.

The chain joins TRBV5-1 to TRBJ2-1; TRBD2 agrees at 8 bases. J was trimmed by 4 bases and V by 8 bases; bases with no gene match: 11. Per the germline V gene, CDR1 is SGHRS and CDR2 is YFSETQ. The CDR3 extends over 15 amino acids. The CDR3 loop is CASTLAAGGYNEQFF. DNA for the CDR3: TGCGCCAGTACCTTAGCCGCGGGGGGTTACAATGAGCAGTTCTTC.